Shown below are 29 T cell receptor beta chains from a single sample sequenced in a study of cytomegalovirus exposure and HLA in healthy donors. In the PCR, 60 Vbeta and 13 Jbeta primers were used. Sequencing used immunoSEQ multiplex PCR; TCRdb keeps in-frame clones, though not all of them. The table has roughly 160,000 clones, 85% seen once; the top ten hold 1%. The sequencing input was PBMCs. These receptor sequences come from a boy younger than 10 in good health and CMV-seronegative.

The chain combines TRBV5-1 with TRBJ2-1; weak D call: TRBD2 (5 bases). The CDR3 runs 13 residues. Germline V gives CDR1 SGHRS, CDR2 YFSETQ. The germline V and J ends were trimmed by 4 bases and 8 bases, with 13 bases remaining between them. CDR3: CASSLAEVDEQFF. CDR3 DNA sequence: TGCGCCAGCAGCCTGGCGGAGGTTGATGAGCAGTTCTTC.

The chain links TRBV27 to TRBJ2-7; 9 nucleotides match TRBD1. Germline V gives CDR1 MNHEY, CDR2 SMNVEV (reference sequence). Germline trimming cut 0 bases from V and 9 bases from J; bases unmatched to any gene: 18. The CDR3 sequence is 18 residues long. The CDR3 loop reads CASSLSFWGRDRVLAQYF. CDR3 DNA sequence: TGTGCCAGCAGTTTATCGTTTTGGGGCCGGGACAGGGTTCTGGCGCAGTACTTC.

The chain uses TRBV29-1 and TRBJ1-2, with D uncertain. This CDR3 spans 11 amino acids. The germline V and J ends were trimmed by 0 bases and 8 bases, with 7 bases remaining between them. Germline CDR1 reads SQVTM; CDR2 reads ANQGSEA. The CDR3 loop is CSVEDRVGYTF. CDR3 DNA sequence: TGCAGCGTTGAAGATCGAGTGGGCTACACCTTC.

The V gene is TRBV2, the J gene TRBJ2-1, with D perhaps matching TRBD1 (5 bases). V was shortened by 5 bases and J by 2 bases, with 19 bases between the two germline ends. The germline V gene encodes CDR1 SNHLY and CDR2 FYNNEI. This CDR3 has 17 amino acids. CDR3 bases: TGTGCCAGCAGTACACAAACGAACAGGTACCCCTACAATGAGCAGTTCTTC. Amino acid sequence: CASSTQTNRYPYNEQFF.

The V and J genes are TRBV27 and TRBJ1-4; D not resolved. CDR1 and CDR2 from the germline V gene are MNHEY and SMNVEV (reference sequence). Trimming removed 6 bases from V and 4 bases from J, with 9 bases in between. The CDR3 sequence is 13 residues long. CDR3 sequence reads: CASRTGINEKLFF. The CDR3 DNA is TGTGCCAGCAGGACCGGGATTAATGAAAAACTGTTTTTT.

The chain employs TRBV6-4 and TRBJ1-6; 7 positions match TRBD1. CDR1 is MRHNA, CDR2 SNTAGT, per germline. Germline trimming cut 3 bases from V and 3 bases from J; bases unmatched to any gene: 5. The CDR3 has 16 residues. DNA of the CDR3: TGTGCCAGCAGTGAGACTCGGGACAGCTATAATTCACCCCTCCACTTT. Translating gives CASSETRDSYNSPLHF.

V is TRBV25-1 and J is TRBJ1-2; 7 bases are a match to TRBD1. Germline V CDR1 and CDR2: MGHDK, SYGVNS. The junction had 14 bases not matched to a gene; V was cut back by 6 bases and J by 4 bases. This CDR3 has 16 amino acids. CDR3 in amino acids: CASSRGDRALPYGYTF. Written as DNA, the CDR3 is TGTGCCAGCAGCCGAGGGGACAGAGCCCTCCCCTATGGCTACACCTTC.

A remark on this clone: The junction shows a germline mismatch at one end, possibly a read error. This chain joins TRBV7-7 and TRBJ2-1; TRBD2 aligns across 12 bases. CDR1 and CDR2 (germline): SSHAT, FNYEAQ (reference sequence). CDR3 length: 16 residues. CDR3: CASSPGTSGSYNEQFF. The CDR3 DNA sequence: TGTGCTAGCAGCCCCGGGACTAGCGGGTCCTACAATGAGCAGTTCTTC.

This chain uses TRBV19 with TRBJ1-2; 8 positions agree with TRBD1. From germline, CDR1 is LNHDA and CDR2 SQIVND (reference sequence). The CDR3 totals 14 residues. Losses at the gene ends were 7 bases for V and 6 bases for J; bases not matched to a gene: 10. The CDR3 reads CASNGQGLPNGYTF. Here the CDR3 DNA reads TGTGCCAGTAATGGACAGGGACTCCCTAATGGCTACACCTTC.

This clone was picked up one time. For the CDR3, the DNA is TGTGCCAGCAGCCCTATGGGGGGGCATGAGCAGTTCTTC. It is translated as CASSPMGGHEQFF. The rearrangement joins TRBV7-9 to TRBJ2-1, with TRBD2 as a possible D gene (7 bases). There are 13 residues in the CDR3. Per the germline V gene, CDR1 is SEHNR and CDR2 is FQNEAQ (reference sequence). V dropped 5 bases and J dropped 8 bases, with 13 bases sitting between them.

The V call is TRBV21-1, the J call TRBJ1-2; TRBD1, the D gene given by the table, was not confirmed from the DNA. TRBV21-1 is annotated as a pseudogene. The CDR3 is made up of 14 amino acids. For the CDR3, the DNA is TGTGCCAGCAGGGACAGGAGATTAAACTATGGCTACACCTTC. Protein sequence: CASRDRRLNYGYTF.

V and J are TRBV5-5 and TRBJ1-2, with D possibly being TRBD1 (5 bases). The germline V and J ends were trimmed by 3 bases and 11 bases, with 17 bases remaining between them. The CDR3 contains 13 residues. Germline-derived CDR1 and CDR2 are SGHKS and YYEKEE (reference sequence). In DNA form, the CDR3 reads TGTGCCAGCAGCTCCTTCGACAGAACCTCTTACACCTTC. Protein product: CASSSFDRTSYTF.

CDR3: CPRAGTERYNEQFF. CDR3 sequence (DNA): TGTCCCCGGGCGGGGACAGAGAGATACAATGAGCAGTTCTTC. The J gene is TRBJ2-1, the V gene TRBV6-5; TRBD1 might be the D (7 bases). This CDR3 is built from 14 residues. Germline values: CDR1 MNHEY, CDR2 SVGAGI.

This clone has a single count. This sequence joins TRBV7-9 and TRBJ2-7; 9 nucleotides line up with TRBD1. The V gene's germline CDR1 is SEHNR and CDR2 FQNEAQ (reference sequence). This CDR3 has 16 amino acids. J lost 0 bases, V lost 0 bases, and 3 bases had no gene match. CDR3 protein: CASSLAKDRGSYEQYF. The CDR3 bases are TGTGCCAGCAGCTTAGCGAAGGACAGGGGCTCCTACGAGCAGTACTTC.

This clone has a single count. The gene calls are TRBV28 and TRBJ1-2; D is possibly TRBD1 (5 bases). The CDR3 runs 13 residues. The germline CDR1 and CDR2 sequences are MDHEN and SYDVKM. The V and J ends lost 2 bases and 3 bases respectively, with 7 bases between them. The DNA for the CDR3 is TGTGCCAGCAGTTTAGGGGCTTACTATGGCTACACCTTC. Its protein product is CASSLGAYYGYTF.

The rearrangement links TRBV25-1 to TRBJ2-7, with TRBD1 matching over 9 bases. Germline CDR1 is MGHDK and CDR2 is SYGVNS. The length of the CDR3 is 14 residues. With V trimmed by 4 bases and J by 2 bases, 3 bases remained unmatched. The CDR3 here is CASSAGTGTYEQYF. DNA for the CDR3: TGTGCCAGCAGTGCGGGGACAGGGACCTACGAGCAGTACTTC.

The chain links TRBV18 to TRBJ2-7; 11 bases align to TRBD2. The CDR3 is 16 residues long. The germline V gene has CDR1 KGHSH and CDR2 LQKENI. J was trimmed by 6 bases and V by 2 bases; bases with no gene match: 9. In DNA form, the CDR3 reads TGTGCCAGCTCACCAAGGACTAGCGGGTTGATGGGCGAGCAGTACTTC. It yields the protein CASSPRTSGLMGEQYF.

The CDR3 DNA is TGTGCCAGCAGCTTGGGCAGAAGCTCTGGAAACACCATATATTTT. Amino acid sequence: CASSLGRSSGNTIYF. The chain couples TRBV7-9 to TRBJ1-3; D gene unclear. V lost 3 bases, J lost 0 bases, and 9 bases lay in between. The germline V gene encodes CDR1 SEHNR and CDR2 FQNEAQ (reference sequence). This CDR3 region has 15 residues.

The rearrangement links TRBV6-1 to TRBJ2-3; tentatively, D is TRBD1 (5 bases). V gave up 1 base and J gave up 1 base, with 15 bases separating them. This CDR3 is 17 amino acids long. Germline assignment: CDR1 MNHNS and CDR2 SASEGT. CDR3 protein: CASSEDPDRRGTDTQYF. The DNA of the CDR3 is TGTGCCAGCAGTGAAGACCCCGACAGAAGAGGCACAGATACGCAGTATTTT.

The rearrangement links TRBV28 to TRBJ1-5, with D perhaps TRBD1 (5 bases). The germline gives CDR1 MDHEN, CDR2 SYDVKM. The CDR3 is 13 residues long. Trimming stripped 2 bases from V and 7 bases from J, with 9 bases between. In DNA form, the CDR3 reads TGTGCCAGCAGTTTAGGGGCTAAGCAGCCCCAGCATTTT. This translates into CASSLGAKQPQHF.

The rearrangement joins TRBV6-1 to TRBJ2-1, with TRBD2 identical over 9 bases. The CDR3 has 15 residues. Trimming cost V 5 bases and J 13 bases; bases outside gene matches: 15. CDR1 MNHNS and CDR2 SASEGT come from the germline V gene. The CDR3 nucleotides read TGTGCCAGCAGTACGGGACAGCTTAGCGGGAGTGGTCAGTTCTTC. It encodes CASSTGQLSGSGQFF.

The V and J genes are TRBV11-2 and TRBJ1-4; D unclear. Germline-derived CDR1 and CDR2 are SGHAT and FQNNGV. V was cut by 5 bases and J by 0 bases, with 10 bases left in between. The CDR3 has 15 amino acids. Written as DNA, the CDR3 is TGTGCCAGCAGCCTACGACACGCAACTAATGAAAAACTGTTTTTT. It is translated as CASSLRHATNEKLFF. The full variable domain, with the rest looked up from reference TRBV11-2 and TRBJ1-4, is EAGVAQSPRYKIIEKRQSVAFWCNPISGHATLYWYQQILGQGPKLLIQFQNNGVVDDSQLPKDRFSAERLKGVDSTLKIQPAKLEDSAVYLCASSLRHATNEKLFFGSGTQLSVL.

V is TRBV21-1 and J is TRBJ1-4; the table's D call, TRBD1, has no DNA check behind it. TRBV21-1 is a pseudogene segment. The CDR3 contains 17 residues. The CDR3 here is CASSKVRGRLPNEKLFF. CDR3 DNA: TGTGCCAGCAGCAAAGTGAGGGGGCGACTGCCAAATGAAAAACTGTTTTTT.

In its sample, this clone was seen a few times. Other DNA sequences from this sample encode an identical CDR3 as well. The chain has TRBV15 and TRBJ1-3, with D maybe TRBD1 (5 bases). CDR3 length: 15 amino acids. Between the trimmed V and J ends, which lost 0 bases and 1 base, there was a span of 7 bases. CDR1 LNHNV and CDR2 YYDKDF come from the germline V gene (reference sequence). The CDR3: CATSRDRASGNTIYF. The CDR3 nucleotides read TGTGCCACCAGCAGAGACAGGGCGTCTGGAAACACCATATATTTT.

V and J are TRBV6-5 and TRBJ2-4, with D unresolved. Trimming took off 4 bases at V and 1 base at J, with 5 bases between the two ends. Germline V lookup: CDR1 MNHEY, CDR2 SVGAGI. The CDR3 contains 13 residues. Here the CDR3 reads CASSSRAKNIQYF. The CDR3 coding sequence is TGTGCCAGCAGTTCCAGGGCCAAAAACATTCAGTACTTC.

This chain joins TRBV28 and TRBJ2-5, with D perhaps matching TRBD1 (5 bases). The better agreement between TRBJ2-7 and the DNA end casts doubt on the J call. CDR3 length: 14 amino acids. The germline V gene encodes CDR1 MDHEN and CDR2 SYDVKM. CDR3 bases: TGTGCCAGCAGTTTAGGGGCCAGAATTTACGAGCAGTACTTC. Protein product: CASSLGARIYEQYF.

This clone occurred a few times. The genes are TRBV11-2 and TRBJ1-3; the D is unclear. Trimming took off 3 bases at V and 0 bases at J, with 12 bases between the two ends. The length of the CDR3 is 16 residues. Germline loops: CDR1 SGHAT, CDR2 FQNNGV. CDR3 nucleotide sequence: TGTGCCAGCAGCTTCCGACTCGGTCTCTCTGGAAACACCATATATTTT. This codes for CASSFRLGLSGNTIYF.

This chain connects TRBV6-5 to TRBJ1-6; D uncertain. This CDR3 region has 13 residues. The germline V and J ends were trimmed by 6 bases and 10 bases, with 13 bases remaining between them. Germline values: CDR1 MNHEY, CDR2 SVGAGI. The DNA of the CDR3 is TGTGCCAGCAGCTACGGCGGGAAATCACCCCTCCACTTT. This codes for CASSYGGKSPLHF.

The chain has TRBV5-1 and TRBJ2-5, with D possibly being TRBD1 (6 bases). Germline loops: CDR1 SGHRS, CDR2 YFSETQ. The CDR3 totals 15 residues. V shed 0 bases and J shed 4 bases, with 13 bases lying between them. The CDR3 DNA is TGCGCCAGCAGCTTGGCAATGGGGGCAGGAGAGACCCAGTACTTC. It translates to CASSLAMGAGETQYF.